This TCR beta chain originates from a study of shared clonotypes between healthy human individuals. Data came from immunoSEQ multiplex PCR; TCRdb stores just in-frame clones and leaves some out. The sample includes millions of clones, 93% seen only once; the top ten take 0.3% to 0.4%. Researchers partitioned CD4+ cells into CD45RA+ naive and CD45RA-negative memory subsets. With regard to this clone: Its antigen is unknown. Different DNA sequences within this sample yield the same CDR3.

V was cut by 0 bases and J by 0 bases, with 4 bases left in between. The CDR3 extends over 13 amino acids. Germline V gene data show CDR1 as SGDLS and CDR2 as YYNGEE. The study, taken as a whole, reports: Clonotypes shared by all four sorted-subset donors had higher generation probabilities than non-shared clonotypes.

The TCR originated in a man aged 18 to 30 in good health. Some clones in this sample may be carry-over from other donors' samples. The chain joins TRBV9 to TRBJ2-7; no firm D call. What was sequenced was naive CD4+ T cells from PBMCs. Subset denoted: CD45RA+ positively selected. CDR3 nucleotide sequence: TGTGCCAGCAGCGTAGGGACCTCCTACGAGCAGTACTTC. Translating it yields CASSVGTSYEQYF.